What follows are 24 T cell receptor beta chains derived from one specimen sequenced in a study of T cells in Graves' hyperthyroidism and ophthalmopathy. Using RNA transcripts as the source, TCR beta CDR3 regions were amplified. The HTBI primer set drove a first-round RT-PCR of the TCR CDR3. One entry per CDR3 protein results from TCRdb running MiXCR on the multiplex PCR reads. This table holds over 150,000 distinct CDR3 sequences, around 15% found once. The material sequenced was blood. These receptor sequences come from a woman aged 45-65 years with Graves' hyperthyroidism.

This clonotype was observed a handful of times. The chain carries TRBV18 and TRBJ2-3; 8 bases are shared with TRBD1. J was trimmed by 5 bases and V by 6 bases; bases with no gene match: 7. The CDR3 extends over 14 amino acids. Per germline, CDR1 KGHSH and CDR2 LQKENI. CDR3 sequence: CASSGTGAGDTQYF. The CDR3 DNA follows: TGTGCCAGCTCCGGGACAGGAGCAGGAGATACGCAGTATTTT.

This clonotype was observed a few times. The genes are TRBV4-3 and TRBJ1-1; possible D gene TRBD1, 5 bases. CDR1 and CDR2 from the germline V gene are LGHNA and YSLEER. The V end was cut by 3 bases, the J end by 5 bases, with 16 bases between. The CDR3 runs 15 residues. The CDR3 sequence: CASSQVVGGRTEAFF. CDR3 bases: TGCGCCAGCAGCCAGGTTGTCGGGGGGAGGACTGAAGCTTTCTTT.

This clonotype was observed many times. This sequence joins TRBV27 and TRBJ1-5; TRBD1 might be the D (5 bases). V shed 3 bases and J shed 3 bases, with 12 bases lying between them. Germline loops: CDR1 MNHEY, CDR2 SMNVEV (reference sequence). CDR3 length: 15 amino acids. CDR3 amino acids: CASSLTEGHNQPQHF. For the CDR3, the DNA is TGTGCCAGCAGTTTGACCGAGGGGCACAATCAGCCCCAGCATTTT.

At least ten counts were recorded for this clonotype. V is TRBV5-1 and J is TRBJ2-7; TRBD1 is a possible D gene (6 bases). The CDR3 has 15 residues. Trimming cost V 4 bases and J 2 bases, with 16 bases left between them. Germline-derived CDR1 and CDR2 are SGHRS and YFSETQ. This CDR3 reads CASSPFRDTPYEQYF. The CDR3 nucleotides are TGCGCCAGCAGCCCCTTCCGGGACACCCCCTACGAGCAGTACTTC.

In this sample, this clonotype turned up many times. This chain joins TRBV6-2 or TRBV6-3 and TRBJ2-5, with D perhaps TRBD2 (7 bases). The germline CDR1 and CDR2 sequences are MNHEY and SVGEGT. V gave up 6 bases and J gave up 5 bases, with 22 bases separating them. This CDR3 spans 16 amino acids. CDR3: CASSPYGGAPMETQYF. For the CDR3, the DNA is TGTGCCAGCAGCCCCTATGGGGGGGCCCCTATGGAGACCCAGTACTTC.

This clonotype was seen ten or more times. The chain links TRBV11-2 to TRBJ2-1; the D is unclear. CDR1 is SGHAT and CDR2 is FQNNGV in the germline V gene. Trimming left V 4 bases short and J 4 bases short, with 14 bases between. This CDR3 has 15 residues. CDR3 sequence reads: CASSSPTFFYNEQFF. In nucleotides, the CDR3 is TGTGCCAGCAGCTCCCCGACATTCTTTTACAATGAGCAGTTCTTC.

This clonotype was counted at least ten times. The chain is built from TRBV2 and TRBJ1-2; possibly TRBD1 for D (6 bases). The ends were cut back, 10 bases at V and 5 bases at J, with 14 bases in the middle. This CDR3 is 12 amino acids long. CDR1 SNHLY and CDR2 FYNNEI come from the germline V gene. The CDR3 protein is CATGQLGYGYTF. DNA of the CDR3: TGTGCCACCGGACAGCTCGGTTATGGCTACACCTTC.

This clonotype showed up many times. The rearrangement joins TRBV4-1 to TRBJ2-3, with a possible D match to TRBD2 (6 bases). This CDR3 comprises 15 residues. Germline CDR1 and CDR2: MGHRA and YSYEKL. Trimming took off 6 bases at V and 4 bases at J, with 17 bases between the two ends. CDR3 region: CASSQGLRSADTQYF. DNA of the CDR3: TGCGCCAGCAGTCAGGGACTCCGGAGTGCAGATACGCAGTATTTT.

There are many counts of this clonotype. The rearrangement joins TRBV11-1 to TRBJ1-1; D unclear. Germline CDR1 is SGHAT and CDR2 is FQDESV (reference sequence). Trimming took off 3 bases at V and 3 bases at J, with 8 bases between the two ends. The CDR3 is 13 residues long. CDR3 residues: CASSLAFHTEAFF. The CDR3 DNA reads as TGTGCCAGCAGCTTGGCTTTCCACACTGAAGCTTTCTTT.

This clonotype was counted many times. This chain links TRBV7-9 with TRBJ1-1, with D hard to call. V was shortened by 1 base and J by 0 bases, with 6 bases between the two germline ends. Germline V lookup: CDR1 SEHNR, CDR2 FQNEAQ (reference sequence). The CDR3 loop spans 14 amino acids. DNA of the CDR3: TGTGCCAGCAGCTTAGGGGTGATGAACACTGAAGCTTTCTTT. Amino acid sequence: CASSLGVMNTEAFF.

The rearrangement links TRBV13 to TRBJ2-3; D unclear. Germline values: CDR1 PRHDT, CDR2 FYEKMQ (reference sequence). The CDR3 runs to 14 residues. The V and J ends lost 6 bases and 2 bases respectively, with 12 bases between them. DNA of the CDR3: TGTGCCAGCAGTCAAGACGGATTCACAGATACGCAGTATTTT. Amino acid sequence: CASSQDGFTDTQYF.

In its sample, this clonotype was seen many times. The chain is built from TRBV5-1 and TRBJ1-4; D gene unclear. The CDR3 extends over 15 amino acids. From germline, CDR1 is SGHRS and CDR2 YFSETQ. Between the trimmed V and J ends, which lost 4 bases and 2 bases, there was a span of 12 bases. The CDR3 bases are TGCGCCAGCAGCCCGAGCCCGGCCACTAATGAAAAACTGTTTTTT. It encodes CASSPSPATNEKLFF.

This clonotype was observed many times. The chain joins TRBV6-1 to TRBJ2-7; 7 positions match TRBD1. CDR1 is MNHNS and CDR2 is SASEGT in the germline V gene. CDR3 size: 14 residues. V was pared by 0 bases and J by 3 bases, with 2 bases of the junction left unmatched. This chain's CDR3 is CASSEAGQLYEQYF. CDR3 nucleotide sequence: TGTGCCAGCAGTGAAGCGGGACAGCTCTACGAGCAGTACTTC.

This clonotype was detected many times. The CDR3 reads CASSLRTGSIYGYTF. Written as DNA, the CDR3 is TGTGCCAGCAGTTTACGGACAGGGTCTATCTATGGCTACACCTTC. This chain links TRBV28 with TRBJ1-2, with TRBD1 matching over 8 bases. Unmatched junction bases numbered 6, after V lost 2 bases and J lost 4 bases. This CDR3 has 15 amino acids. In germline, CDR1 is MDHEN, CDR2 SYDVKM.

Here the CDR3 DNA reads TGTGCCAGCAGCAGACTAGCGGGGAAGGAGGAGACCCAGTACTTC. Translated: CASSRLAGKEETQYF. The chain employs TRBV9 and TRBJ2-5; 11 positions match TRBD2. The CDR3 spans 15 residues. Germline assignment: CDR1 SGDLS and CDR2 YYNGEE. Trimming removed 4 bases from V and 5 bases from J; junction bases left unmatched: 7.

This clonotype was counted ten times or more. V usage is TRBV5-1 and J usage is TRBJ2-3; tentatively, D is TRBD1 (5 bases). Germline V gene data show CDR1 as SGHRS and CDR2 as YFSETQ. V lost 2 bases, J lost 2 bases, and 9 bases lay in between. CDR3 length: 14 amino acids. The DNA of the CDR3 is TGCGCCAGCAGCTTATCAGGGAACACAGATACGCAGTATTTT. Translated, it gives CASSLSGNTDTQYF.

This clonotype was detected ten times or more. Here the CDR3 DNA reads TGTGCCAGCACCAAGACAGACAACTATGGCTACACCTTC. Residues: CASTKTDNYGYTF. The V gene is TRBV12-3 or TRBV12-4, the J gene TRBJ1-2; tentative D call: TRBD1 (5 bases). This CDR3 has 13 amino acids. Trimming left V 7 bases short and J 2 bases short, with 11 bases between.

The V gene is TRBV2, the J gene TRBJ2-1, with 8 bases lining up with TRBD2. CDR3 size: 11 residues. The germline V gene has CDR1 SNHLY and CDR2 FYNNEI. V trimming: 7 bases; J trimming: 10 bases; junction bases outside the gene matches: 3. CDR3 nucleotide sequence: TGTGCCAGCATAGCGGGGCGGGAGCAGTTCTTC. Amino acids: CASIAGREQFF. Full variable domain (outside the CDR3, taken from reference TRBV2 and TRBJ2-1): EPEVTQTPSHQVTQMGQEVILRCVPISNHLYFYWYRQILGQKVEFLVSFYNNEISEKSEIFDDQFSVERPDGSNFTLKIRSTKLEDSAMYFCASIAGREQFFGPGTRLTVL.

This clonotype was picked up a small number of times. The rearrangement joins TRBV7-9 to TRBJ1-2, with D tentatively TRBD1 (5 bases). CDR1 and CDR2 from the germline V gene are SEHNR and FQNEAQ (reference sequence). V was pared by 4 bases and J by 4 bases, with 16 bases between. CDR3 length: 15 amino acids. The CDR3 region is CASSSPRGTGYGYTF. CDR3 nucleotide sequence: TGTGCCAGCAGCTCCCCCAGAGGGACTGGCTATGGCTACACCTTC.

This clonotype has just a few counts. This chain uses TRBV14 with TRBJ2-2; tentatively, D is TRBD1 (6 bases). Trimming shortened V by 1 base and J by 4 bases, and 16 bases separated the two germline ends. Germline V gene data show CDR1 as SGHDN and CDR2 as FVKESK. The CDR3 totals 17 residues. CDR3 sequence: CASSQVGPGEFTGELFF. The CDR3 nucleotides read TGTGCCAGCAGCCAAGTGGGGCCAGGGGAATTCACCGGGGAGCTGTTTTTT. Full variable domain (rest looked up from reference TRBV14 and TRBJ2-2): EAGVTQFPSHSVIEKGQTVTLRCDPISGHDNLYWYRRVMGKEIKFLLHFVKESKQDESGMPNNRFLAERTGGTYSTLKVQPAELEDSGVYFCASSQVGPGEFTGELFFGEGSRLTVL.

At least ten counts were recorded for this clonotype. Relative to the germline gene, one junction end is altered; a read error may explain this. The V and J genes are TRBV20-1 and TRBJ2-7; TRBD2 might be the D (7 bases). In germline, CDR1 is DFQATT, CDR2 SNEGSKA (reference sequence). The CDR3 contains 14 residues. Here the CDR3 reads CSARGGGGAYEQYF. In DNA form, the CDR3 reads TGCAGTGCAAGAGGGGGAGGGGGAGCCTACGAGCAGTACTTC.

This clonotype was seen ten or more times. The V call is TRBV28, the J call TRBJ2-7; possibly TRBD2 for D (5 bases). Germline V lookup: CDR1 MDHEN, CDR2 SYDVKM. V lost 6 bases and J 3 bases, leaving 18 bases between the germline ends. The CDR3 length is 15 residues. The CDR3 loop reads CASSATMTGSYEQYF. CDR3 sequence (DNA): TGTGCCAGCAGCGCGACGATGACGGGAAGCTACGAGCAGTACTTC.

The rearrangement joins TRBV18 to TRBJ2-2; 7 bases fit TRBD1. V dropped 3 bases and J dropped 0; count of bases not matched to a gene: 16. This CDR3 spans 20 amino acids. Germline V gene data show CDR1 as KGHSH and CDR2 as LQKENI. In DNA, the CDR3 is TGTGCCAGCTCACCGACTTATACCGGCCCGGACAGGCCGAACACCGGGGAGCTGTTTTTT. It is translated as CASSPTYTGPDRPNTGELFF.

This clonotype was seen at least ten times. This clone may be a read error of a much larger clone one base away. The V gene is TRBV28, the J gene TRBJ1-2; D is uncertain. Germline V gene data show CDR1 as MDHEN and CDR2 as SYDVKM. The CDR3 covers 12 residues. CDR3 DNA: TGTGCCAGCTGGCAGACGGGGTATGGCTACGCCTTC. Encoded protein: CASWQTGYGYAF.